This T cell receptor (beta chain) was profiled in a study of technical replicates of blood from several donors. TCRdb's copy holds only in-frame clones and misses some; the assay was immunoSEQ multiplex PCR. Of fewer than 85,000 clones in the sample, about 94% were seen once. CDR3 length equals 15 residues. The J segment lost 7 bases and the V segment lost 6 bases, leaving 6 bases of the junction unmatched. Looked up from germline, CDR1 is MNHNS and CDR2 is SASEGT. This rearrangement joins TRBV6-1 to TRBJ2-1; 13 bases align to TRBD2. The material sequenced was T cells isolated from PBMCs. This TCR was recovered from a human donor in good health. This CDR3 is CASRETSGGANEQFF. CDR3 bases: TGTGCCAGCAGAGAAACTAGCGGGGGGGCAAATGAGCAGTTCTTC.